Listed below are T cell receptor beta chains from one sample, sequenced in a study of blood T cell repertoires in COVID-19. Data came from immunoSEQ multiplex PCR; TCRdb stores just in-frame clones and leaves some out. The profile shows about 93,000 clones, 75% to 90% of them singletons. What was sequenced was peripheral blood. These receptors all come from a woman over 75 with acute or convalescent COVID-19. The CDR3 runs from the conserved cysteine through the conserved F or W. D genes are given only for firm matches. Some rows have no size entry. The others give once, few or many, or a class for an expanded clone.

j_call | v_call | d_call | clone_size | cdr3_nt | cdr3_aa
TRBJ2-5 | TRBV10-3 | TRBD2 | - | TGTGCCATCAGTGAGAGGACTAGCGGGGGCTTACAGTACTTC | CAISERTSGGLQYF
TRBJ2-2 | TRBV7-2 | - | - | TGTGCCAGCAGTGGTACTAACATCGGGGAGCTGTTTTTT | CASSGTNIGELFF
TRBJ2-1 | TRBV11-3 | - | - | TGTGCCAGCAGCTTAGAAAATCGCCGCGGAGATGAGCAGTTCTTC | CASSLENRRGDEQFF
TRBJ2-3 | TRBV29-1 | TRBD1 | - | TGCAGCGTTGATGGGTTTAGCAGGGGGAAGGCAGATACGCAGTATTTT | CSVDGFSRGKADTQYF
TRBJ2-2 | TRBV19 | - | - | TGTGCCAGTAGTACGGCCACGACATACACCGGGGAGCTGTTTTTT | CASSTATTYTGELFF
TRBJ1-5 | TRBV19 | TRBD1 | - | TGTGCCAGTAAGTATCGGCAGGGGGCGACTCAGCCCCAGCATTTT | CASKYRQGATQPQHF
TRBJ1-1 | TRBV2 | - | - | TGTGCCAGCAGTGAAGCGACCAGACAGGCCACTGAAGCTTTCTTT | CASSEATRQATEAFF
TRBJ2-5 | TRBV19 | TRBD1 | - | TGTGCCAGTAGTCCGGGACAGGGGGCCGAGACCCAGTACTTC | CASSPGQGAETQYF
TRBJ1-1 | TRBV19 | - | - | TGTGCCAGTAAGCGCGGGCCGCTGAACAGCGCTGAAGCTTTCTTT | CASKRGPLNSAEAFF
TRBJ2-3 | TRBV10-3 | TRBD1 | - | TGTGCCATCAGTCCAGGGGGCCTCACAGATACGCAGTATTTT | CAISPGGLTDTQYF
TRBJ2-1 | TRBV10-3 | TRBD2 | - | TGTGCCATCAGTGGCGGGACTAGGTTCTACAATGAGCAGTTCTTC | CAISGGTRFYNEQFF
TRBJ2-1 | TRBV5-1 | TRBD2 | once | TGCGCCAGCAGCTTGTACAGCGGGGGAAAATACAATGAGCAGTTCTTC | CASSLYSGGKYNEQFF
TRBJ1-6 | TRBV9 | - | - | TGTGCCAGCAGCGCGAGAGGCTCCTATAATTCACCCCTCCACTTT | CASSARGSYNSPLHF
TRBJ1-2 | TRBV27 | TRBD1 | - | TGTGCCAGCAGTTTATCTAGGGACAGCTATGGCTACACCTTC | CASSLSRDSYGYTF
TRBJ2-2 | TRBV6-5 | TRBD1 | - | TGTGCCAGCAGTCCCGTGACAGGGGTTTCCGGGGAGCTGTTTTTT | CASSPVTGVSGELFF
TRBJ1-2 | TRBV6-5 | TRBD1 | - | TGTGCCAGCTTCCCAGCGACAGGGGAGAGGGGTGGCTACACCTTC | CASFPATGERGGYTF
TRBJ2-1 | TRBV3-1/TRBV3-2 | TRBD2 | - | TGTGCCAGCAGCCCTAGCGGCAATGAGCAGTTCTTC | CASSPSGNEQFF
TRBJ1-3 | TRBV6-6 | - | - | TGTGCCTCTACCCCACCCACAGGCTCTGGAAACACCATATATTTT | CASTPPTGSGNTIYF
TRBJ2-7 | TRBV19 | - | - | TGTGCCAGTAGTCCGGGACACGTAAATGGTTACGAGCAGTACTTC | CASSPGHVNGYEQYF
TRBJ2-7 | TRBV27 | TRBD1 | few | TGTGCCAGCAGTTCCAGGACAGGGTATGCCTACGAGCAGTACTTC | CASSSRTGYAYEQYF
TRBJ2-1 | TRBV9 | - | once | TGTGCCAGCAGCGTAGGGCCGGAGGGCTCCTACAATGAGCAGTTCTTC | CASSVGPEGSYNEQFF
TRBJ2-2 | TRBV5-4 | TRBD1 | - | TGTGCCAGCAGCTCTGAGGTCCCGGGACAGGGCCTCCGGGGGGAGCTGTTTTTT | CASSSEVPGQGLRGELFF
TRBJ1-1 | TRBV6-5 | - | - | TGTGCCAGCAGTTACGGTGGGAGGGCAAGGGGCACTGAAGCTTTCTTT | CASSYGGRARGTEAFF
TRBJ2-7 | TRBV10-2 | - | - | TGCGCCAGCAGTGACCCGTCGAGGACACGCTACGAGCAGTACTTC | CASSDPSRTRYEQYF
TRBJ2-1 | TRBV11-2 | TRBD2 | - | TGTGCCAGCAGCCAGAGATTCGGGACTAGAGAGTACAATGAGCAGTTCTTC | CASSQRFGTREYNEQFF
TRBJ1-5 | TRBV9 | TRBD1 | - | TGTGCCAGCAGCGCCGGGACAGGAGATCAGCCCCAGCATTTT | CASSAGTGDQPQHF
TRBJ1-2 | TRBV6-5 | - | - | TGTGCCAGCAAAACCACGCGGGGATCGGATGGCTACACCTTC | CASKTTRGSDGYTF
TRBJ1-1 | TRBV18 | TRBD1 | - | TGTGCCAGCTCACAGGTTCAGGGGGTTGAAGCTTTCTTT | CASSQVQGVEAFF
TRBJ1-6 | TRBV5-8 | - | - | TGTGCCAGCAGCTTGCGGGGAAATTCACCCCTCCACTTT | CASSLRGNSPLHF
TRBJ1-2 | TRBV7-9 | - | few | TGTGCCAGCAGCTTAGCAGGGGGCTATGGCTACACCTTC | CASSLAGGYGYTF
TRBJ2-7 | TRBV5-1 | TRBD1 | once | TGCGCCAGCAGCTTGGGACAGGGATTCTACGAGCAGTACTTC | CASSLGQGFYEQYF
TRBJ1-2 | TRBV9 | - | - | TGTGCCAGCAGCCCTCGGTCCAACAACTATGGCTACACCTTC | CASSPRSNNYGYTF
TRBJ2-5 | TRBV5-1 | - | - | TGCGCCAGCAGCGCGTACCAAGAGACCCAGTACTTC | CASSAYQETQYF
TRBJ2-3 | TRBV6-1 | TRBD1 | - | TGTGCCAGCAGTGTCGGGACAGGCAGGACCCTCACAGATACGCAGTATTTT | CASSVGTGRTLTDTQYF
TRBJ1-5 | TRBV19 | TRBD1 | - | TGTGCCAGTAGTATAGACAATCAGGGGGCCCAGCATTTT | CASSIDNQGAQHF
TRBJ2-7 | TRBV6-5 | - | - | TGTGCCAGCAGAACTGGACAGTCCTACGAGCAGTACTTC | CASRTGQSYEQYF
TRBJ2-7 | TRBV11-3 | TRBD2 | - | TGTGCCAGCAGCTTAGACCCCCGGGGGGGCTCCTACGAGCAGTACTTC | CASSLDPRGGSYEQYF
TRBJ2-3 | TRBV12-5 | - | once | TGTGCTAGTGGTTCCCCTTTCTCAGATACGCAGTATTTT | CASGSPFSDTQYF
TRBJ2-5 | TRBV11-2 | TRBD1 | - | TGTGCCAGCAGCCTGAACAGGGGAATCCAAGAGACCCAGTACTTC | CASSLNRGIQETQYF
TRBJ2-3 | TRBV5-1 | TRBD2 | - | TGCGCCAGCAGCTTGGAAGCACGTCGGGGGGTCACAGATACGCAGTATTTT | CASSLEARRGVTDTQYF
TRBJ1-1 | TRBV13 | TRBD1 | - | TGTGCCAGCAGCTCAGGAACAAGGACAGGGTCCTTTTTCTTT | CASSSGTRTGSFFF
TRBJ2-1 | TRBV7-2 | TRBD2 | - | TGTGCCAGCAGGCGGGCCGGGACTAGCGGGGACAATGAGCAGTTCTTC | CASRRAGTSGDNEQFF
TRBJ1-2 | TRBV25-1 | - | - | TGTGCCAGCAGTGGAGGCCAGGGGAGCGGCTACACCTTC | CASSGGQGSGYTF
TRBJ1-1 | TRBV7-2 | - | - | TGTGCCAGCAGCTCTCCCCTGGGTGGGGGGGACACTGAAGCTTTCTTT | CASSSPLGGGDTEAFF
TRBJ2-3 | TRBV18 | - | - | TGTGCCAGCTCACCGCGGACACGCACAGATACGCAGTATTTT | CASSPRTRTDTQYF
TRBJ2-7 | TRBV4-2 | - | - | TGTGCCAGCAGCCAAGAATTACCGGGTCCCTACGAGCAGTACTTC | CASSQELPGPYEQYF
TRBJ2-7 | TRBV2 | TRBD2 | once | TGTGCCAGCAGTGTGGTAGCGGGGGGCTCCTACGAGCAGTACTTC | CASSVVAGGSYEQYF
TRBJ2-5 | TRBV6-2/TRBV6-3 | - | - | TGTGCCAGCAGTTTGGGGGGGGCCGGTCAAGAGACCCAGTACTTC | CASSLGGAGQETQYF
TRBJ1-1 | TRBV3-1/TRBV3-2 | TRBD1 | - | TGTGCCAGCGGGCTTCAGGGGGCGAGGAACACTGAAGCTTTCTTT | CASGLQGARNTEAFF